This T cell receptor (beta chain) was found in a study of cytomegalovirus exposure and HLA in healthy donors. Whole-study context: Earlier, 110 million or so unique TCR beta sequences were recovered from about 170 million T cells by an analysis. HLA-typed donors were the source of about 85 million unique TCRs held in an early data release. Notes on the study in general: Among CMV-associated TCR beta chains, most appeared HLA-restricted in a later analysis. Within an earlier analysis, most TCR beta V segments proved productive either about 90% or about 30% of the time.

Primers for the PCR totalled 60 Vbeta and 13 Jbeta. Measured with immunoSEQ multiplex PCR; TCRdb has only the in-frame clones, and not every one. Among 100,000 to 120,000 clones listed, under 85% were seen once. Germline V gene sequence: CDR1 MDHEN, CDR2 SYDVKM. V shed 7 bases, J shed 1 base, and the junction held 10 bases outside the gene matches. The CDR3 consists of 17 residues. Turning to this clone: Its antigen remains unidentified.

J is TRBJ2-5 and V is TRBV28; 12 bases map to TRBD2. Sequencing input: PBMCs. The clonotype originates from a man between 18 and 35 years old in good health and CMV-seronegative. The CDR3 region is CASTNLALAGGQETQYF. In nucleotides, the CDR3 is TGTGCCAGCACCAACCTAGCACTAGCGGGAGGCCAAGAGACCCAGTACTTC. Drawing the rest from reference TRBV28 and TRBJ2-5, the complete variable domain is DVKVTQSSRYLVKRTGEKVFLECVQDMDHENMFWYRQDPGLGLRLIYFSYDVKMKEKGDIPEGYSVSREKKERFSLILESASTNQTSMYLCASTNLALAGGQETQYFGPGTRLLVL.